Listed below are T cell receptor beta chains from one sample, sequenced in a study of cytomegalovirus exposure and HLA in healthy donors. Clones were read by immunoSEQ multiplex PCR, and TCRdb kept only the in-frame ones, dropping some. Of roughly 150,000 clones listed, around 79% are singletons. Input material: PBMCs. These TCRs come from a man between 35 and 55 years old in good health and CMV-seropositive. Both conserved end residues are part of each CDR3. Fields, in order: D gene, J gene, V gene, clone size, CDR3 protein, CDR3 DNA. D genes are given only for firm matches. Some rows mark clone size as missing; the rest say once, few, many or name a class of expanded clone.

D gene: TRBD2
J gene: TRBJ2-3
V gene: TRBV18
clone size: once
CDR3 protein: CASSPGGPSTDTQYF
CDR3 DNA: TGTGCCAGCTCCCCGGGGGGACCTAGCACAGATACGCAGTATTTT

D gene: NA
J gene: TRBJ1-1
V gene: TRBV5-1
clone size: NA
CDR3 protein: CASSLDNTNTEAFF
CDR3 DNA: TGCGCCAGCAGCTTGGATAACACGAACACTGAAGCTTTCTTT

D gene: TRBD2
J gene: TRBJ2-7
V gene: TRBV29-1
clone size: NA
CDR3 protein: CSEKRLARYEQYF
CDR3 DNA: TGCAGCGAAAAGCGACTAGCGCGCTACGAGCAGTACTTC

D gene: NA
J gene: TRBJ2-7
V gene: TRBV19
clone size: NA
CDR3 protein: CASSFGTHDYEQYF
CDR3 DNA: TGTGCCAGTAGTTTCGGGACACATGACTACGAGCAGTACTTC

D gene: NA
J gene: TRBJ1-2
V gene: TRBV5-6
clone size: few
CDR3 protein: CASSFQRGVYGGYTF
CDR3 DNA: TGTGCCAGCAGCTTTCAAAGAGGTGTATATGGTGGCTACACCTTC

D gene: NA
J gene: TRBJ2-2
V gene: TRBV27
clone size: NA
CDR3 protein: CASSPWTSGELFF
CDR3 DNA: TGTGCCAGCAGTCCCTGGACAAGCGGGGAGCTGTTTTTT

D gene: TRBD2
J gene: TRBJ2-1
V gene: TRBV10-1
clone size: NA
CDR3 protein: CASSDTMGLAGANEQFF
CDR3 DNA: TGCGCCAGCAGTGACACTATGGGACTAGCGGGAGCCAATGAGCAGTTCTTC

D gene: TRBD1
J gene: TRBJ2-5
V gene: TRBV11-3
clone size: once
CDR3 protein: CASSQGQQFQETQYF
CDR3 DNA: TGTGCCAGCAGCCAGGGACAGCAGTTCCAAGAGACCCAGTACTTC

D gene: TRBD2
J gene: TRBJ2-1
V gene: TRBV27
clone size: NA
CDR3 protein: CASSLFTPGLAGVAEQFF
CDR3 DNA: TGTGCCAGCAGTTTATTTACACCGGGACTAGCGGGAGTGGCTGAGCAGTTCTTC

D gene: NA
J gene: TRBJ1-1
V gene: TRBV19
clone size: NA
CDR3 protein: CASSIRGDGYLAFF
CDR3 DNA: TGTGCCAGTAGTATACGCGGGGACGGCTACTTAGCTTTCTTT

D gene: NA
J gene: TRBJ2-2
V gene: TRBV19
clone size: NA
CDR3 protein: CASSDRVRNLDTGELFF
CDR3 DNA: TGTGCCAGTAGTGACCGTGTGAGGAATCTAGACACCGGGGAGCTGTTTTTT

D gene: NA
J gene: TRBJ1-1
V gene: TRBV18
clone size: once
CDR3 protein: CASSPVAYDRNLEAFF
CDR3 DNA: TGTGCCAGCTCACCAGTAGCCTATGACAGAAACCTTGAAGCTTTCTTT

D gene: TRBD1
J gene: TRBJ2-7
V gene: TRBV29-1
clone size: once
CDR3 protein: CSVTGGTGYSYEQYF
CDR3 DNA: TGCAGCGTCACCGGGGGGACAGGGTACTCCTACGAGCAGTACTTC

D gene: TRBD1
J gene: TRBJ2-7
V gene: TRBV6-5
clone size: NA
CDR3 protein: CASSYSWDSLYEQYF
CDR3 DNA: TGTGCCAGCAGTTACTCGTGGGACAGCCTCTACGAGCAGTACTTC

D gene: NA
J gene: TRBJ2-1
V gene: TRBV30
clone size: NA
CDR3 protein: CAWTLMREQFF
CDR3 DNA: TGTGCCTGGACCCTCATGCGCGAGCAGTTCTTC

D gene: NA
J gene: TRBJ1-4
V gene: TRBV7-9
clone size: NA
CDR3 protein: CSSSFGGSEKLFF
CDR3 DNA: TGTTCCAGCAGCTTTGGGGGGAGTGAAAAACTGTTTTTT

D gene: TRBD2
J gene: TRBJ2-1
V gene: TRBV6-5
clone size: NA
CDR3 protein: CASSELAGGNEQFF
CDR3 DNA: TGTGCCAGCAGTGAGCTAGCGGGAGGGAATGAGCAGTTCTTC

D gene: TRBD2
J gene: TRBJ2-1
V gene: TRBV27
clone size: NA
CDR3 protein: CASSEAGAGEDEQFF
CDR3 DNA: TGTGCCAGCAGCGAAGCGGGGGCGGGGGAGGATGAGCAGTTCTTC

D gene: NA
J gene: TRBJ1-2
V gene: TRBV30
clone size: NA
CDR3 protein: CAWSVTSGVGTF
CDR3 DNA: TGTGCCTGGAGTGTGACTTCGGGGGTAGGCACCTTC

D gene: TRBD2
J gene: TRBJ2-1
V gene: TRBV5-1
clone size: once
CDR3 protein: CASSLWMLAGGYNEQFF
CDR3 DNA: TGCGCCAGCAGCTTGTGGATGCTAGCGGGAGGGTACAATGAGCAGTTCTTC

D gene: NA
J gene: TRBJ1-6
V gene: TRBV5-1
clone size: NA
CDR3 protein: CASSSGTTNSPLHF
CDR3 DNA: TGCGCCAGCAGCTCCGGTACCACCAACTCACCCCTCCACTTT

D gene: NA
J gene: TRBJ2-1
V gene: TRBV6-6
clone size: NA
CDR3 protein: CASREGWGNEQFF
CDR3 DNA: TGTGCCAGCAGGGAGGGGTGGGGGAATGAGCAGTTCTTC

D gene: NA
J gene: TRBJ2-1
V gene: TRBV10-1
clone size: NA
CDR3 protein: CASSRRGEQFF
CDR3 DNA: TGCGCCAGCAGCCGGCGAGGTGAGCAGTTCTTC

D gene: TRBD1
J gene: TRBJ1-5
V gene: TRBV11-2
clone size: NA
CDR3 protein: CASSWTGGNQPQHF
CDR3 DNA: TGTGCCAGCAGCTGGACAGGGGGCAATCAGCCCCAGCATTTT

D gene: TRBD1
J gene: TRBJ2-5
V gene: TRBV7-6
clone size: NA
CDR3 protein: CASSLLGTAQETQYF
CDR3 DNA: TGTGCCAGCAGCTTACTAGGGACAGCACAAGAGACCCAGTACTTC

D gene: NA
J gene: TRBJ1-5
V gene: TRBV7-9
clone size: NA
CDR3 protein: CASSPIAGIPNQPQHF
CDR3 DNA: TGTGCCAGCAGCCCCATCGCAGGGATACCGAATCAGCCCCAGCATTTT

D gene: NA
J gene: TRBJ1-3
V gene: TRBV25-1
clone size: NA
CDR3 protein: CASSWGSANSGNTIYF
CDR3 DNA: TGTGCCAGCAGCTGGGGCTCTGCGAACTCTGGAAACACCATATATTTT

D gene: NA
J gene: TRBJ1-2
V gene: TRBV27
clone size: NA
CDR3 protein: CASSLAPDRSSNYGYTF
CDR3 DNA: TGTGCCAGCAGTTTGGCCCCCGACAGGAGTTCTAACTATGGCTACACCTTC

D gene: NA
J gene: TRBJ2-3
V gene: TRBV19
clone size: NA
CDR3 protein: CASALSSTDTQYF
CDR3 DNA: TGTGCCAGTGCGTTGAGTTCGACAGATACGCAGTATTTT

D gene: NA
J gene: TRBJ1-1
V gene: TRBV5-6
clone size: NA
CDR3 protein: CASRSQGYTEAFF
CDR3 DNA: TGTGCCAGCAGAAGTCAGGGGTACACTGAAGCTTTCTTT

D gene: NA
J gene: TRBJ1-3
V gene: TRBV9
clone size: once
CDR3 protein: CASSVAGSGSTIYF
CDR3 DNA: TGTGCCAGCAGCGTAGCGGGTTCTGGAAGCACCATATATTTT

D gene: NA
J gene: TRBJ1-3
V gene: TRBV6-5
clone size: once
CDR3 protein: CASSSARRGGNTIYF
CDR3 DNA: TGTGCCAGCAGTAGTGCTAGGCGAGGTGGAAACACCATATATTTT

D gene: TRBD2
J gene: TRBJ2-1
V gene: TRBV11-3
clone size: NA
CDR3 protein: CASSYTGTSGNEQFF
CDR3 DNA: TGTGCCAGCAGCTATACCGGGACTAGCGGCAATGAGCAGTTCTTC

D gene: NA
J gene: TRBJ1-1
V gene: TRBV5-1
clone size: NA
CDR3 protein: CASSPSTAGAAFF
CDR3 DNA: TGCGCCAGCAGCCCAAGTACTGCAGGGGCGGCTTTCTTT

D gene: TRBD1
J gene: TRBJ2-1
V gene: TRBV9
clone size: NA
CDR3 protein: CASSVDGTAYNEQFF
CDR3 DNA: TGTGCCAGCAGCGTAGACGGGACAGCCTACAATGAGCAGTTCTTC

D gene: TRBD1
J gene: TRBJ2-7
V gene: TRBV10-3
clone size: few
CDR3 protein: CAISGSNRGRTYEQYF
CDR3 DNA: TGTGCCATCAGTGGAAGTAACAGGGGGCGAACCTACGAGCAGTACTTC

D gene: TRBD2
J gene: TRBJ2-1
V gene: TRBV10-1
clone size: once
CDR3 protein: CASSESGTSGYNEQFF
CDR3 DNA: TGCGCCAGCAGTGAGTCCGGGACTAGCGGGTACAATGAGCAGTTCTTC

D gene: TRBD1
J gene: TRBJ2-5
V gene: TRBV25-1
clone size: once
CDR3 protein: CASSATGGAGTQYF
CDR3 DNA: TGTGCCAGCAGTGCGACAGGGGGCGCGGGGACCCAGTACTTC

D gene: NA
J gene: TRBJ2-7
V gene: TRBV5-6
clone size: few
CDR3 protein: CASRGGVHTTYEQYF
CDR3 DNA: TGTGCCAGCAGGGGGGGAGTCCACACCACCTACGAGCAGTACTTC

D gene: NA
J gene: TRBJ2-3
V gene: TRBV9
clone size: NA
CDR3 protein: CASSGNSYTDTQYF
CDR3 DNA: TGTGCCAGCAGCGGAAATAGCTACACAGATACGCAGTATTTT

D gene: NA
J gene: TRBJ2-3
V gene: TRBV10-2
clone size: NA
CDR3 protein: CASNDFSVTDTQYF
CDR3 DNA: TGCGCCAGCAACGACTTTTCCGTCACAGATACGCAGTATTTT

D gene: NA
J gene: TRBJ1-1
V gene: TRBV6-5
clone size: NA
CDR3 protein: CASRPDRNTEAFF
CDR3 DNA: TGTGCCAGCAGACCCGACAGGAACACTGAAGCTTTCTTT

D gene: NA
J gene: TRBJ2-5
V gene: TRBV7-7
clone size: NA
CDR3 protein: CASSPMVGGGGTQYF
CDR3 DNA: TGTGCCAGCAGCCCGATGGTGGGGGGAGGCGGGACCCAGTACTTC

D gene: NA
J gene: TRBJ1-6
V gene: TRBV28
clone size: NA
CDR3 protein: CASSPPEMFTLHF
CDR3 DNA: TGTGCCAGCAGTCCCCCAGAAATGTTCACCCTCCACTTT